Presented here are 20 T cell receptor beta chains from one specimen sequenced in a study of T cells expressing NK-cell markers. TCRdb re-called the 5' RACE reads; one entry per CDR3 protein, DNA not given. The sample data list approximately 440,000 distinct CDR3 sequences. The source material was blood T cells: a sorted CD56 or NKG2C T cell subset, CD4+ or CD8+ T cells, or bulk PBMC T cells (not recorded which). The receptors were gathered from a woman aged 45-59 years in good health.

This chain joins TRBV7-3 and TRBJ2-1; TCRdb calls TRBD1, which cannot be checked without DNA. Germline V CDR1 and CDR2: SGHTA, FQGTGA. This CDR3 has 13 residues. The CDR3 loop reads CASSSQSAGEQFF.

The CDR3 here is CASSQVVNTGELFF. The genes are TRBV14 and TRBJ2-2. The CDR3 runs to 14 residues. From germline, CDR1 is SGHDN and CDR2 FVKESK.

The rearrangement uses TRBV10-2 and TRBJ2-1; TCRdb names TRBD1, which stays unverified in the absence of DNA. This CDR3 comprises 12 residues. Looked up from germline, CDR1 is WSHSY and CDR2 is SAAADI. CDR3 protein: CASQDRFYEQFF.

The chain combines TRBV7-6 with TRBJ2-3; lacking DNA, the TRBD2 call made by TCRdb goes unchecked. From germline, CDR1 is SGHVS and CDR2 FNYEAQ. The CDR3 contains 13 residues. The CDR3 region is CASTKAGVDTQYF.

The chain uses TRBV25-1 and TRBJ2-1; TCRdb outputs TRBD1, but without DNA this stays unchecked. The CDR3 consists of 12 residues. The V gene's germline CDR1 is MGHDK and CDR2 SYGVNS. Here the CDR3 reads CASSEYPEGWFF.

The CDR3: CASSLSYHPYNEQFF. The V call is TRBV5-6, the J call TRBJ2-1. The CDR3 runs to 15 residues. Germline CDR1 reads SGHDT; CDR2 reads YYEEEE.

The V and J genes are TRBV7-9 and TRBJ1-5; checking the TCRdb D call of TRBD1 is not possible without DNA. CDR1 and CDR2 from the germline V gene are SEHNR and FQNEAQ (reference sequence). This CDR3 is 16 amino acids long. This CDR3 is CASSFYVGGTNQPQHF.

The V and J genes are TRBV20-1 and TRBJ2-1; the TCRdb call, TRBD1, lacks DNA for checking. Per the germline V gene, CDR1 is DFQATT and CDR2 is SNEGSKA (reference sequence). The CDR3 sequence is 15 residues long. The CDR3 sequence: CSSTGLPSSYNEQFF.

The V gene is TRBV20-1, the J gene TRBJ2-3; no DNA is available, so the TRBD2 call from TCRdb remains unchecked. This CDR3 is built from 13 residues. Germline lookup yields CDR1 DFQATT and CDR2 SNEGSKA (reference sequence). The CDR3 reads CSVQSGSLDTQYF.

The rearrangement uses TRBV7-8 and TRBJ2-1. CDR3 length: 12 amino acids. Germline V lookup: CDR1 SGHVS, CDR2 FQNEAQ. CDR3 region: CASSLAYNEQFF. Drawing the rest from reference TRBV7-8 and TRBJ2-1, the complete variable domain is GAGVSQSPRYKVAKRGQDVALRCDPISGHVSLFWYQQALGQGPEFLTYFQNEAQLDKSGLPSDRFFAERPEGSVSTLKIQRTQQEDSAVYLCASSLAYNEQFFGPGTRLTVL.

The chain couples TRBV20-1 to TRBJ2-7; there is no DNA to check the TCRdb D call of TRBD1. The germline V gene has CDR1 DFQATT and CDR2 SNEGSKA (reference sequence). The CDR3 totals 13 residues. The CDR3 sequence: CSVTPGSGYEQYF.

V and J are TRBV12-3 or TRBV12-4 and TRBJ1-2; TCRdb lists TRBD1, though no DNA is available to test this call. This CDR3 is 15 amino acids long. CDR3 loop: CASSLLQGQGYGYTF.

The chain employs TRBV5-1 and TRBJ2-2; the TRBD1 assignment by TCRdb is unverifiable without DNA. This CDR3 has 16 amino acids. Looked up from germline, CDR1 is SGHRS and CDR2 is YFSETQ. The CDR3 reads CASSLASRVGTGELFF.

This chain connects TRBV25-1 to TRBJ1-2; TCRdb selects TRBD1, and the lack of DNA leaves this call unchecked. The CDR3 contains 15 residues. Germline loops: CDR1 MGHDK, CDR2 SYGVNS. The CDR3 sequence is CASSEVGKTGNGYTF.

The gene calls are TRBV20-1 and TRBJ2-5; TCRdb's D gene call, TRBD1, goes unchecked for lack of DNA. The CDR3 has 13 amino acids. Germline CDR1 reads DFQATT; CDR2 reads SNEGSKA (reference sequence). The CDR3 protein is CSATPAVQETQYF.

The CDR3 is CASSRSASTSTDTQYF. J is TRBJ2-3 and V is TRBV11-2. Germline CDR1 SGHAT, CDR2 FQNNGV. CDR3 size: 16 residues.

The CDR3 is CASSQVGTNYEQYF. The V gene is TRBV3-1, the J gene TRBJ2-7; the D call from TCRdb, TRBD1, cannot be confirmed without DNA. This CDR3 comprises 14 residues. The germline V gene encodes CDR1 LGHDT and CDR2 YNNKEL (reference sequence).

The chain's CDR3 is CSVEARAGVGYTF. The chain uses TRBV29-1 and TRBJ1-2. CDR1 SQVTM and CDR2 ANQGSEA come from the germline V gene. This CDR3 spans 13 amino acids.

The chain couples TRBV10-2 to TRBJ1-2. The CDR3 contains 13 residues. CDR1 is WSHSY, CDR2 SAAADI, per germline. The CDR3 protein is CASRETANYGYTF.

The chain recombines TRBV12-3 or TRBV12-4 with TRBJ2-1; TCRdb indicates TRBD1, and absent DNA this call remains unverified. This CDR3 has 14 amino acids. The CDR3 is CASSAGTGWNEQFF.